Listed below are T cell receptor beta chains from one sample, sequenced in a study of shared clonotypes between healthy human individuals. This table comes from immunoSEQ multiplex PCR, and its TCRdb copy is limited to in-frame clones, with some not included. The sample includes roughly 2.6 million clones, more than 80% seen only once; the top ten take 0.11% to 0.15%. Sequenced material: naive CD4+ T cells sorted from blood. These receptors were collected from a man between 18 and 35 years old in good health. Both conserved end residues are part of each CDR3. The D gene is left open where the match is weak. Size tells how often a clone was seen (once, few, many) or the class of an expanded clone, and some rows leave it out.

clone_size	v_call	d_call	j_call	cdr3_aa	cdr3_nt
-	TRBV6-5	-	TRBJ2-1	CASTRDNEQFF	TGTGCCAGCACCAGGGACAATGAGCAGTTCTTC
-	TRBV6-5	-	TRBJ2-7	CASRADPNANEQYF	TGTGCCAGCAGGGCTGATCCGAACGCCAACGAGCAGTACTTC
-	TRBV20-1	-	TRBJ2-5	CSATGGQTQYF	TGCAGTGCCACGGGGGGCCAGACCCAGTACTTC
-	TRBV19	-	TRBJ2-3	CASSIQLVPDTQYF	TGTGCCAGTAGTATACAACTAGTACCAGATACGCAGTATTTT
few	TRBV29-1	-	TRBJ1-1	CSARTDNTEAFF	TGCAGCGCACGGACAGACAACACTGAAGCTTTCTTT
-	TRBV10-2	TRBD2	TRBJ2-5	CASSESGVAGETQYF	TGCGCCAGCAGTGAGTCTGGGGTAGCGGGAGAGACCCAGTACTTC
-	TRBV9	-	TRBJ2-5	CASSRAVGETQYF	TGTGCCAGCAGTAGGGCAGTTGGGGAGACCCAGTACTTC
-	TRBV1	-	TRBJ2-1	CTSRQSSLAEPYNEQFF	TGCACCAGCAGGCAGTCCTCTCTAGCAGAACCTTACAATGAGCAGTTCTTC
-	TRBV28	TRBD1	TRBJ1-2	CASNEQGIPYGYTF	TGTGCCAGCAACGAACAGGGGATTCCCTATGGCTACACCTTC
once	TRBV6-5	TRBD2	TRBJ2-1	CASSFFSGGAYNEQFF	TGTGCCAGCAGTTTTTTTAGCGGGGGGGCTTACAATGAGCAGTTCTTC
-	TRBV6-5	-	TRBJ2-5	CASSQGGGRETQYF	TGTGCCAGCAGTCAGGGGGGAGGTCGGGAGACCCAGTACTTC
-	TRBV4-1	-	TRBJ2-6	CASSQDVTEFSGANVLTF	TGCGCCAGCAGCCAAGATGTGACAGAATTCTCTGGGGCCAACGTCCTGACTTTC
-	TRBV30	TRBD2	TRBJ2-3	CAWTLAGRGDTQYF	TGTGCCTGGACCTTAGCGGGAAGGGGAGATACGCAGTATTTT
-	TRBV6-6	TRBD1	TRBJ2-7	CASSFTGTVDYEQYF	TGTGCCAGCAGTTTTACCGGGACAGTCGACTACGAGCAGTACTTC
-	TRBV5-1	TRBD2	TRBJ2-5	CASTRTSELWETQYF	TGCGCCAGCACCAGGACTAGCGAGCTATGGGAGACCCAGTACTTC
-	TRBV6-5	TRBD1	TRBJ1-2	CASSYRDSLRLGGYTF	TGTGCCAGCAGTTACCGGGACAGCCTGAGGCTAGGGGGCTACACCTTC
-	TRBV29-1	-	TRBJ1-2	CSETSRQDYGYTF	TGCAGCGAAACCTCCCGACAAGACTATGGCTACACCTTC
-	TRBV18	TRBD2	TRBJ2-5	CASSRTGLAGVETQYF	TGTGCCAGCTCACGAACGGGACTAGCGGGAGTAGAGACCCAGTACTTC
-	TRBV6-5	-	TRBJ2-7	CASSYSFAFEQYF	TGTGCCAGCAGTTACTCGTTTGCGTTCGAGCAGTACTTC
-	TRBV28	-	TRBJ1-3	CASSFGRGTGNTIYF	TGTGCCAGCAGTTTCGGCAGGGGTACTGGAAACACCATATATTTT
-	TRBV5-4	-	TRBJ2-7	CASSLLDKPYEQYF	TGTGCCAGCAGCCTGTTAGACAAGCCCTACGAGCAGTACTTC
-	TRBV5-4	-	TRBJ1-2	CASSLPGIYGYTF	TGTGCCAGCAGCTTACCGGGGATCTATGGCTACACCTTC